This is a list of T cell receptor beta chains from one sample in a study of T cell changes during pregnancy in multiple sclerosis. The table came from immunoSEQ multiplex PCR; TCRdb's copy has only in-frame clones and leaves some out. The profile shows about 100,000 clones, about 94% of them singletons. The sample here was peripheral blood, taken before pregnancy. The receptors here all came from a female donor with multiple sclerosis, enrolled in a pregnancy study. CDR3s include the opening cysteine and the closing phenylalanine or tryptophan. A D gene is named only where the DNA matches it firmly.

j_call v_call d_call cdr3_aa cdr3_nt
TRBJ2-3 TRBV11-3 NA CASSPGGRGTDTQYF TGTGCCAGCAGCCCAGGGGGGCGAGGCACAGATACGCAGTATTTT
TRBJ2-5 TRBV12-5 NA CASGLGQGLQETQYF TGTGCTAGTGGTTTGGGACAAGGTTTACAAGAGACCCAGTACTTC
TRBJ2-3 TRBV19 TRBD1 CASSPGGADTQYF TGTGCCAGTAGCCCAGGGGGCGCGGATACGCAGTATTTT
TRBJ2-6 TRBV15 TRBD1 CATKTGSGANVLTF TGTGCCACAAAGACAGGGTCTGGGGCCAACGTCCTGACTTTC
TRBJ2-2 TRBV29-1 NA CSVYPGPDGELFF TGCAGCGTTTATCCAGGGCCGGACGGGGAGCTGTTTTTT
TRBJ1-5 TRBV2 TRBD1 CASRAWDSGNQPQHF TGTGCCAGCAGGGCGTGGGACAGCGGCAATCAGCCCCAGCATTTT
TRBJ1-1 TRBV28 NA CASSLWTAFRAEAFF TGTGCCAGCAGTTTATGGACAGCTTTTCGCGCTGAAGCTTTCTTT
TRBJ2-1 TRBV9 NA CASSVEVVASSYNEQFF TGTGCCAGCAGCGTAGAGGTAGTAGCAAGTTCATACAATGAGCAGTTCTTC
TRBJ2-3 TRBV7-2 TRBD2 CASSWGLAASTDTQYF TGTGCCAGCAGCTGGGGACTAGCGGCTAGCACAGATACGCAGTATTTT
TRBJ2-7 TRBV10-2 TRBD1 CASIPGQEVTYEQYF TGCGCCAGCATACCTGGACAGGAAGTCACCTACGAGCAGTACTTC